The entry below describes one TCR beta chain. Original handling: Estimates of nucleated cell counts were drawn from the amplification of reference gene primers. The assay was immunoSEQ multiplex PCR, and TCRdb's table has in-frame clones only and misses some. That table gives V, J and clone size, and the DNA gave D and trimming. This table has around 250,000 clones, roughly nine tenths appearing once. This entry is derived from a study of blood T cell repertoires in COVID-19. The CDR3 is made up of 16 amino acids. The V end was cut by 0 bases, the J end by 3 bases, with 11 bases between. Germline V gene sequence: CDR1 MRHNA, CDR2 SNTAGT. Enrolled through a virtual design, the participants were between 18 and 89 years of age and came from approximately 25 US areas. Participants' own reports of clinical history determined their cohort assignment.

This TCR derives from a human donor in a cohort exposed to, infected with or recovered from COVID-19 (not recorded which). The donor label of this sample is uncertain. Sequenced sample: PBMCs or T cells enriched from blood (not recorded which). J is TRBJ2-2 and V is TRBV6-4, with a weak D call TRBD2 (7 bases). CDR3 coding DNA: TGTGCCAGCAGTGACTCGGGGGGGCCGGACACCGGGGAGCTGTTTTTT. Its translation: CASSDSGGPDTGELFF.